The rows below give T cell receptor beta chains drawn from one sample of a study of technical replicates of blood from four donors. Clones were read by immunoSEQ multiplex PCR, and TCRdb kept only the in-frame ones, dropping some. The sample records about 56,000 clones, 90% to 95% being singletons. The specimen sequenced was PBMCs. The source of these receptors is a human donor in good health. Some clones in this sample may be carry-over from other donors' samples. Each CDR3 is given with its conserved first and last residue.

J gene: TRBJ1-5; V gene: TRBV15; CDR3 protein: CATSSETASAQHF
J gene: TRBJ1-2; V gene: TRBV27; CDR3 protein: CASTQGLGVGYGYTF
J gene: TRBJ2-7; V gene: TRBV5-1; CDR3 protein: CASSQTGTSGRAGSYEQYF
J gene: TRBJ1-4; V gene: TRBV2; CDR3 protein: CASTGSWTNEKLFF
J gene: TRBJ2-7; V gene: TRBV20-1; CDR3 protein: CSATVSYEQYF
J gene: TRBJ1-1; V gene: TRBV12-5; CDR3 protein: CASGLSPGRGTEAFF
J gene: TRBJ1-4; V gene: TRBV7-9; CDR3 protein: CASSFGQNSEKLFF
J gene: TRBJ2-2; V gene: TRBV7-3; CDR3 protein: CASRTGLAGGELFF
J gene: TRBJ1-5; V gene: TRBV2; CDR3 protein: CARTGGNQPQHF
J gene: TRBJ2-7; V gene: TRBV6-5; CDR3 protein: CASSLSSGGSYEQYF
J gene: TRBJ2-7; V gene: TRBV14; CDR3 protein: CASSPNYYEQYF
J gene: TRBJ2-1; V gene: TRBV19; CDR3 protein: CASSSGTSGGAWDEQFF
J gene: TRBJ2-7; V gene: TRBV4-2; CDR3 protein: CASSQEEESGEQYF